These 3 T cell receptor beta chains originate from one sample sequenced in a study of T cells after yellow fever vaccination. One entry per CDR3 protein, called by TCRdb with MiXCR from the 5' RACE reads. The data contain about 320,000 distinct CDR3 sequences, roughly 4.3% of them singletons. Sample: PBMCs, taken 15 days after the yellow fever booster vaccination. The receptors shown here come from a man between 18 and 35 years old who received the YFV17D yellow fever vaccine.

The chain combines TRBV12-5 with TRBJ1-5, with a possible D match to TRBD1 (6 bases). Germline-derived CDR1 and CDR2 are LGHNT and FRNRAP. The V end lost 6 bases, the J end lost 0 bases, and 18 bases lay between the germline ends. The CDR3 contains 17 residues. The CDR3 sequence: CASGPGNRQASNQPQHF. In DNA, the CDR3 is TGTGCTAGTGGCCCGGGAAACCGACAGGCTAGCAATCAGCCCCAGCATTTT.

The V and J genes are TRBV21-1 and TRBJ2-7; the table's D call, TRBD1, has no DNA check behind it. TRBV21-1 is deemed a pseudogene. This CDR3 has 14 amino acids. The CDR3: CASTCVLGHYEQYV. Written as DNA, the CDR3 is TGTGCCAGCACCTGTGTTCTTGGACACTACGAGCAGTACGTC.

This clonotype has more than one count but fewer than ten. The V gene is TRBV7-7, the J gene TRBJ2-1; D is perhaps TRBD1 or TRBD2 (5 bases each). CDR1 SSHAT and CDR2 FNYEAQ come from the germline V gene (reference sequence). CDR3 length equals 14 residues. V lost 5 bases and J lost 5, with 13 bases in between. The CDR3 region has the DNA TGTGCCAGCAGCCCGGGACCCCTAAACAATGAGCAGTTCTTC. Translated, it gives CASSPGPLNNEQFF.